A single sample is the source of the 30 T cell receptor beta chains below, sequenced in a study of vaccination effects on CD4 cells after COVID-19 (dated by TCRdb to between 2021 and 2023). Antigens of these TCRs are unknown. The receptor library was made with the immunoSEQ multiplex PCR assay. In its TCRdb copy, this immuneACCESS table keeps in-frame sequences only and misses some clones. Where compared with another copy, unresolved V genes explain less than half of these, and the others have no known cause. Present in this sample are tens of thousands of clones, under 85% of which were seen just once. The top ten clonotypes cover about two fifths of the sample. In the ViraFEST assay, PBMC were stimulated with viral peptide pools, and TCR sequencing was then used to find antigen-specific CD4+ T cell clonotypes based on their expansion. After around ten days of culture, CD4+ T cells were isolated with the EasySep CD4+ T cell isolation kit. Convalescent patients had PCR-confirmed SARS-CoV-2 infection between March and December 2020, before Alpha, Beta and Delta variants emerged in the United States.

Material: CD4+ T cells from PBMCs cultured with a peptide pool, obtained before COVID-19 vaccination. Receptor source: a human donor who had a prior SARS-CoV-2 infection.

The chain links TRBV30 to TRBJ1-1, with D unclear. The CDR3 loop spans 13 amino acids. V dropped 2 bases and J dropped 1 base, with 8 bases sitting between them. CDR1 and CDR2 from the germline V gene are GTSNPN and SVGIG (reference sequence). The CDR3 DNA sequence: TGTGCCTGGAGTACTCAAGAGAACACTGAAGCTTTCTTT. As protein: CAWSTQENTEAFF.

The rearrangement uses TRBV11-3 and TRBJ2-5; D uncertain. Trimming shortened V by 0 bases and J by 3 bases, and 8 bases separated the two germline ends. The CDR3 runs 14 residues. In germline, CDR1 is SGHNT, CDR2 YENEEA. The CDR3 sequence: CASSLEDWKETQYF. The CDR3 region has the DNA TGTGCCAGCAGCTTAGAGGATTGGAAAGAGACCCAGTACTTC. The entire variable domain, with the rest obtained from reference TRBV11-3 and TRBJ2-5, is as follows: EAGVVQSPRYKIIEKKQPVAFWCNPISGHNTLYWYLQNLGQGPELLIRYENEEAVDDSQLPKDRFSAERLKGVDSTLKIQPAELGDSAVYLCASSLEDWKETQYFGPGTRLLVL.

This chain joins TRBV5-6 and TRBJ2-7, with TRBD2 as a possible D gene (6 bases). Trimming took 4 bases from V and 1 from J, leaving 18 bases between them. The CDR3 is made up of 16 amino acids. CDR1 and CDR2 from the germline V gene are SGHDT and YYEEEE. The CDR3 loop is CASSPKSLAVSYEQYF. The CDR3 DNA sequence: TGTGCCAGCAGCCCCAAGTCACTAGCTGTATCCTACGAGCAGTACTTC.

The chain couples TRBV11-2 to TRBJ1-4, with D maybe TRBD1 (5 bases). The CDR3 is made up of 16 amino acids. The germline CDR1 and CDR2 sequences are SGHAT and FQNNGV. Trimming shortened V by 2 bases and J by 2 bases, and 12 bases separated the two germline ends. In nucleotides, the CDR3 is TGTGCCAGCAGCTTATTGGGGGGAAGTACTAATGAAAAACTGTTTTTT. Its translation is CASSLLGGSTNEKLFF.

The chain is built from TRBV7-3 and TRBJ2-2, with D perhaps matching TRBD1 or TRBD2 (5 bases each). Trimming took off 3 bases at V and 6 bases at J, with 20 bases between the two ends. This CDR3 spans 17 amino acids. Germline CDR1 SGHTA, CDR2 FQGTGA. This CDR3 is CASSFDGGTNVPGELFF. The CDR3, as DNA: TGTGCCAGCAGCTTCGATGGGGGTACTAATGTTCCCGGGGAGCTGTTTTTT.

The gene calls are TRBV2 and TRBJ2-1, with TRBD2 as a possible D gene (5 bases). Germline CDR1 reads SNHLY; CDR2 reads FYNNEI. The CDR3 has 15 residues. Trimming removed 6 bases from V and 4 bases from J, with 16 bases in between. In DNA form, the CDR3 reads TGTGCCAGCAGCGCCTATCAACTAGAATACAATGAGCAGTTCTTC. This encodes CASSAYQLEYNEQFF.

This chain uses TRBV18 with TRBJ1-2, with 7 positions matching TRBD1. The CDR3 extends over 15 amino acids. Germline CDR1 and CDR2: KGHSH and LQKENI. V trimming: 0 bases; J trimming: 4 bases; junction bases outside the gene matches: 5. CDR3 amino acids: CASSPPSRQGYGYTF. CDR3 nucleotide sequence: TGTGCCAGCTCACCACCGTCCAGACAGGGCTATGGCTACACCTTC.

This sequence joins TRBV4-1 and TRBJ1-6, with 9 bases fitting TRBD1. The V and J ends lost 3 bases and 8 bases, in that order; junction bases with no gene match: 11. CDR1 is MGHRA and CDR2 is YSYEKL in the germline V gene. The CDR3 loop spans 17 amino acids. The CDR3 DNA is TGCGCCAGCAGCCAGGGACAGGGCCGGCCCGCATATTCACCCCTCCACTTT. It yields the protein CASSQGQGRPAYSPLHF.

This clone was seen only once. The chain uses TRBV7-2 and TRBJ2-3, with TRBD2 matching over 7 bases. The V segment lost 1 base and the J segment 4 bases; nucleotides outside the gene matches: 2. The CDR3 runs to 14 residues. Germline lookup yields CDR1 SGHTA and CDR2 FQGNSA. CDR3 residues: CASSLGLAPDTQYF. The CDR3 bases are TGTGCCAGCAGCTTAGGACTAGCCCCAGATACGCAGTATTTT.

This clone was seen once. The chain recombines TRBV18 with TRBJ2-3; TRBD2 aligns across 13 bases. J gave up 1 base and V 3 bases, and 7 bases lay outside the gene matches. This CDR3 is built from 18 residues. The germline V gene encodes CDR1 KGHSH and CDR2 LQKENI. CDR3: CASSPIGTSGDRTDTQYF. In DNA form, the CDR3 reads TGTGCCAGCTCACCGATCGGGACTAGCGGGGACCGCACAGATACGCAGTATTTT. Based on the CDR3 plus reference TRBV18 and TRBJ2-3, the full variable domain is NAGVMQNPRHLVRRRGQEARLRCSPMKGHSHVYWYRQLPEEGLKFMVYLQKENIIDESGMPKERFSAEFPKEGPSILRIQQVVRGDSAAYFCASSPIGTSGDRTDTQYFGPGTRLTVL.

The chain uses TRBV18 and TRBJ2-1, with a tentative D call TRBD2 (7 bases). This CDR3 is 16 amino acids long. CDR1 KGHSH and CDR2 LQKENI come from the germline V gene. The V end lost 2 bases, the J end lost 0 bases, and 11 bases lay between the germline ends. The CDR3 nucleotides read TGTGCCAGCTCACCAGTTGCGGGGGCCTCCTACAATGAGCAGTTCTTC. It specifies CASSPVAGASYNEQFF.

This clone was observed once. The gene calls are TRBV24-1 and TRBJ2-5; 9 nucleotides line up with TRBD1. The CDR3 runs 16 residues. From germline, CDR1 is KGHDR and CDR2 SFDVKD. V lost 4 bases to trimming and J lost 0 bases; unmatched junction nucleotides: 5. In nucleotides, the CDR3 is TGTGCCACCAGTGACATGACAGGGGGGGACCAAGAGACCCAGTACTTC. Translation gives CATSDMTGGDQETQYF.

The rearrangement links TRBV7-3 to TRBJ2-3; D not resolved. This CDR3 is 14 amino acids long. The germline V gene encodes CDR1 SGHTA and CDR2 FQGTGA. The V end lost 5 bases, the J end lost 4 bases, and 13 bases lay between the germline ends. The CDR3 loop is CASSPGVGSDTQYF. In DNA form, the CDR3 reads TGTGCCAGCAGCCCTGGGGTGGGTTCAGATACGCAGTATTTT.

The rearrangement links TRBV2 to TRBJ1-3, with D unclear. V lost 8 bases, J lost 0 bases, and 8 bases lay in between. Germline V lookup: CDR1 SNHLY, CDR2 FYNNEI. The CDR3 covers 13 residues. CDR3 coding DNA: TGTGCCAGCCGCGGAAACTCTGGAAACACCATATATTTT. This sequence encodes CASRGNSGNTIYF.

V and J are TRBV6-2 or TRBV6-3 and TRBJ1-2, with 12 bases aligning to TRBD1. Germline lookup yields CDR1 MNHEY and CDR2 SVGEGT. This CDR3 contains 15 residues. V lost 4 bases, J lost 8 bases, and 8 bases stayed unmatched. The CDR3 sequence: CASSSGTGGRLGYTF. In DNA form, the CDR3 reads TGTGCCAGCAGTTCCGGGACAGGGGGCCGACTCGGCTACACCTTC.

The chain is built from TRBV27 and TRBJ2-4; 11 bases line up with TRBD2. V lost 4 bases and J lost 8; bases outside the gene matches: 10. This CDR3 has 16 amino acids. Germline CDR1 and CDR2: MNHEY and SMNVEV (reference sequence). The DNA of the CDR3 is TGTGCCAGCAGTTCCGGGACTAGCGGCCTTTTAGACATTCAGTACTTC. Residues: CASSSGTSGLLDIQYF.

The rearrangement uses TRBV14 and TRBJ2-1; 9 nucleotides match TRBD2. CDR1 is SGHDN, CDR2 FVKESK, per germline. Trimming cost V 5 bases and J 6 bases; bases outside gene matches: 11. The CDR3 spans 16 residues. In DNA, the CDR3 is TGTGCCAGCAGCTCCCTGGGAGCGGGAGGAATCAATGAGCAGTTCTTC. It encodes CASSSLGAGGINEQFF.

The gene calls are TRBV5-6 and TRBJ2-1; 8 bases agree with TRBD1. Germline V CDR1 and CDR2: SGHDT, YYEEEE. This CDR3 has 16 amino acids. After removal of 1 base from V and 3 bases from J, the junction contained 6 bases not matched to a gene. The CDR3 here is CASSLQGANLYNEQFF. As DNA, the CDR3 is TGTGCCAGCAGCTTGCAGGGGGCCAACCTCTACAATGAGCAGTTCTTC.

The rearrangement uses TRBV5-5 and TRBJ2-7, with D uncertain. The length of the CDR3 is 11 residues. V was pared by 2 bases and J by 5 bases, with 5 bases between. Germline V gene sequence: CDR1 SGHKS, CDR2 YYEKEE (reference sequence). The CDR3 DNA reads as TGTGCCAGCAGCTTCCGTGACGAGCAGTACTTC. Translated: CASSFRDEQYF.

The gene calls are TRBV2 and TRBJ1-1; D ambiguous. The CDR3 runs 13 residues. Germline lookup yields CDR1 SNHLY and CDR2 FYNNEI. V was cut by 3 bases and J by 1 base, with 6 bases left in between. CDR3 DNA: TGTGCCAGCAGTGATGGGCCGAACACTGAAGCTTTCTTT. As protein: CASSDGPNTEAFF.

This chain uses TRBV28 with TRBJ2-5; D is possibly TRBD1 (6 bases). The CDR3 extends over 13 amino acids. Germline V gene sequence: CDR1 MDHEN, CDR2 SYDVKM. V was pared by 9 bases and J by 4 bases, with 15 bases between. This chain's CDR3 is CASQGPYRETQYF. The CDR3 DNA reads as TGTGCCAGTCAGGGGCCTTATCGAGAGACCCAGTACTTC.

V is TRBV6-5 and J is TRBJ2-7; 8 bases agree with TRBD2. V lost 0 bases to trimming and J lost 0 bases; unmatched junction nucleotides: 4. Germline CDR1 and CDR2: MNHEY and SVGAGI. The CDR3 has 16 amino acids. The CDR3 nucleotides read TGTGCCAGCAGTTACTCGGGAAGCGGGAGCTCCTACGAGCAGTACTTC. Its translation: CASSYSGSGSSYEQYF.

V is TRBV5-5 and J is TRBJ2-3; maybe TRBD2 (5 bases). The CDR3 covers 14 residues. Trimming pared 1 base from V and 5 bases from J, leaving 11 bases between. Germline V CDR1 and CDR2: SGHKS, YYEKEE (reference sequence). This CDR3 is CASSLIAGQDTQYF. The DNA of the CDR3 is TGTGCCAGCAGCTTGATCGCGGGCCAAGATACGCAGTATTTT.

The CDR3 spells CASSLGGQGTQPQHF. CDR3 bases: TGTGCCAGCAGCTTAGGGGGACAGGGGACTCAGCCCCAGCATTTT. The chain combines TRBV13 with TRBJ1-5; 10 positions agree with TRBD1. V lost 0 bases to trimming and J lost 6 bases; unmatched junction nucleotides: 2. Germline values: CDR1 PRHDT, CDR2 FYEKMQ (reference sequence). This CDR3 region has 15 residues.

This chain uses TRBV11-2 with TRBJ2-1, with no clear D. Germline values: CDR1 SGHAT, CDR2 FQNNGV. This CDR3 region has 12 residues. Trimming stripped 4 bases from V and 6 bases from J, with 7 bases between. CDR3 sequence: CASSYRVNEQFF. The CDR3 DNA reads TGTGCCAGCAGCTATAGAGTCAATGAGCAGTTCTTC.

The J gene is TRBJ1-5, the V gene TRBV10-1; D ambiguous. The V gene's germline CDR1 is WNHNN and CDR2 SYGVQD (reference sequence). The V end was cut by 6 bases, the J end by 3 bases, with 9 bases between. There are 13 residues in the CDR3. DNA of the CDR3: TGCGCCAGCAGCATTGCTTCCAATCAGCCCCAGCATTTT. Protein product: CASSIASNQPQHF.

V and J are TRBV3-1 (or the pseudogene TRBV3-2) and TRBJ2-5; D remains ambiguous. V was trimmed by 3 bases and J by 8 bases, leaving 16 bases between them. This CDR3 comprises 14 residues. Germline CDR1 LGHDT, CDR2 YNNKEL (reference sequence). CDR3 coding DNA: TGTGCCAGCAGCCAGCCCTCGAGGACCCCTACCCAGTACTTC. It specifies CASSQPSRTPTQYF.

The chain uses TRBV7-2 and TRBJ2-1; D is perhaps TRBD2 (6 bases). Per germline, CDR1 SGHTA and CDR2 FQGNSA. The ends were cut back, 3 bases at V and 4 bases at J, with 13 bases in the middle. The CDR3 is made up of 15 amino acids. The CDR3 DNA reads TGTGCCAGCAGCTTGTGGGCTAGCGATTACAATGAGCAGTTCTTC. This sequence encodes CASSLWASDYNEQFF.

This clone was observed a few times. This chain's CDR3 is CASSMLGTSGRYEQYF. The CDR3 DNA sequence: TGTGCCAGTAGTATGCTCGGGACTAGCGGGAGATACGAGCAGTACTTC. This chain links TRBV19 with TRBJ2-7; TRBD2 aligns across 14 bases. Germline CDR1 LNHDA, CDR2 SQIVND (reference sequence). After removal of 3 bases from V and 4 bases from J, the junction contained 5 bases not matched to a gene. The CDR3 is 16 residues long.

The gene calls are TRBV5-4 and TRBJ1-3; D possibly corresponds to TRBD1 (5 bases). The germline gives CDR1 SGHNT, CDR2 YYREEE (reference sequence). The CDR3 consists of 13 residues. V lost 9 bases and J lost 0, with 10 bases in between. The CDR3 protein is CATGRTSGNTIYF. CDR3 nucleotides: TGTGCCACGGGACGGACCTCTGGAAACACCATATATTTT. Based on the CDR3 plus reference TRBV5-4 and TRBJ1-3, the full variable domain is ETGVTQSPTHLIKTRGQQVTLRCSSQSGHNTVSWYQQALGQGPQFIFQYYREEENGRGNFPPRFSGLQFPNYSSELNVNALELDDSALYLCATGRTSGNTIYFGEGSWLTVV.